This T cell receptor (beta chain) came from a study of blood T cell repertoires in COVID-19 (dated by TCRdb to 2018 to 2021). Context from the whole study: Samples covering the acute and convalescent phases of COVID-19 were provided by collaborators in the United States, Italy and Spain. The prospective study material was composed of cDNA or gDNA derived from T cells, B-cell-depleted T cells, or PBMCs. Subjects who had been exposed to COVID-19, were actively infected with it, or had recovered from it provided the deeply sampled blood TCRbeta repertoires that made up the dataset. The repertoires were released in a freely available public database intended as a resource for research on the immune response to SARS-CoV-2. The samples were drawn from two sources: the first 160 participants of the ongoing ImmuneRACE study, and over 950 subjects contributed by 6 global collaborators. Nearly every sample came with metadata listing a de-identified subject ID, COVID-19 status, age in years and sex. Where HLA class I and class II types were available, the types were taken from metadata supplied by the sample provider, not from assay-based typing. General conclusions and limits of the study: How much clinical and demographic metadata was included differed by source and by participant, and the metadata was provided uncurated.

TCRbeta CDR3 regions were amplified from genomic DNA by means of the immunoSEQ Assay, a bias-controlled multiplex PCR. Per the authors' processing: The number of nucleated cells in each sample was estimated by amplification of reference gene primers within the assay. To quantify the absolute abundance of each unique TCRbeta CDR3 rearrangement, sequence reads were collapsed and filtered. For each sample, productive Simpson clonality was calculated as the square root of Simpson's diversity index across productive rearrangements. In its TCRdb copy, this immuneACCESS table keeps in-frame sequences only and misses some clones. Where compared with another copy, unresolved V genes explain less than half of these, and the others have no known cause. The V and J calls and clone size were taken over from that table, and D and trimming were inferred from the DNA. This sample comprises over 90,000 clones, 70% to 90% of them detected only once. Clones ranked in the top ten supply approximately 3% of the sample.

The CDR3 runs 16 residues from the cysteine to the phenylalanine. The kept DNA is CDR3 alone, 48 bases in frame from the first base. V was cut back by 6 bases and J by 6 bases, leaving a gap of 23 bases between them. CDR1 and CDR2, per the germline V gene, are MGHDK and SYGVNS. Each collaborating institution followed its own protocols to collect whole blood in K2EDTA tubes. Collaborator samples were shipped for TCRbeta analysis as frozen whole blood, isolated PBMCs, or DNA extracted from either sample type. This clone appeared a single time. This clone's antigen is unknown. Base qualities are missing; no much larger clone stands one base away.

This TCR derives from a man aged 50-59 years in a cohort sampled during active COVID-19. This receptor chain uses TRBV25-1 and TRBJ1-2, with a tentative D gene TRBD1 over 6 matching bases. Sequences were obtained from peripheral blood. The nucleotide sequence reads TGTGCCAGCAGCCCCGTAGGGGACACCCGTTTGCATGGCTACACCTTC. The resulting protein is CASSPVGDTRLHGYTF.